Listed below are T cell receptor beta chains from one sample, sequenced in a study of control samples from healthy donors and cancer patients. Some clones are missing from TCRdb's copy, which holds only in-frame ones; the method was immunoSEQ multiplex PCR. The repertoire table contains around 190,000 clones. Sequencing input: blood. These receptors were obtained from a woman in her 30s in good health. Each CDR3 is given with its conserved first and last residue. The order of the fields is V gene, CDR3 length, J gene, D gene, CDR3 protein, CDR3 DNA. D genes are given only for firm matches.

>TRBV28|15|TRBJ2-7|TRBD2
CASSLAGGYRYEQYF
TGTGCCAGCAGTTTAGCGGGGGGGTATCGCTACGAGCAGTACTTC
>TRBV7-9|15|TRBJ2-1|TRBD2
CASSLLAGKRNEQFF
TGTGCCAGCAGCCTACTAGCGGGGAAGAGGAATGAGCAGTTCTTC
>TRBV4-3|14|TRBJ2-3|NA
CASSPGHSTDTQYF
TGCGCCAGCAGTCCGGGCCATAGCACAGATACGCAGTATTTT
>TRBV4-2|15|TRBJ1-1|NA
CASSPAGGRGTEAFF
TGTGCCAGCAGCCCGGCCGGGGGAAGAGGTACTGAAGCTTTCTTT
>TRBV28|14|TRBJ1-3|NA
CASKAGVSRNTIYF
TGTGCCAGCAAAGCTGGGGTCTCGAGGAACACCATATATTTT
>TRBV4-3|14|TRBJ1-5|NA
CASSQVGSNQPQHF
TGCGCCAGCAGCCAAGTGGGTAGCAATCAGCCCCAGCATTTT
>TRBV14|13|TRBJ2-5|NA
CASSRTVQETQYF
TGTGCCAGCAGCCGGACCGTGCAAGAGACCCAGTACTTC
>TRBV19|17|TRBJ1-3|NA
CASSWGYNRNSGNTIYF
TGTGCCAGTAGTTGGGGGTACAACAGGAACTCTGGAAACACCATATATTTT
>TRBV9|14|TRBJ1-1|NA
CASSVEGERTEAFF
TGTGCCAGCAGCGTCGAGGGGGAAAGAACTGAAGCTTTCTTT
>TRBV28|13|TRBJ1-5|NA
CASSHLDNQPQHF
TGTGCCAGCAGTCACCTTGACAATCAGCCCCAGCATTTT
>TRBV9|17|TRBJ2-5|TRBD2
CASSVGTSGQLQETQYF
TGTGCCAGCAGCGTTGGGACTAGCGGCCAACTCCAAGAGACCCAGTACTTC
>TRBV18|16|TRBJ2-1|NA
CASSPPNNRAENEQFF
TGTGCCAGCTCACCACCGAATAACAGGGCCGAGAATGAGCAGTTCTTC
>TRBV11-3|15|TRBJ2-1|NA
CASSLVASGVNEQFF
TGTGCCAGCAGCTTAGTGGCGTCAGGGGTCAATGAGCAGTTCTTC
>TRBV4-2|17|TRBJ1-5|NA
CASSQDLGGQISSAQHF
TGTGCCAGCAGCCAAGATCTGGGGGGTCAAATTAGTTCAGCCCAGCATTTT
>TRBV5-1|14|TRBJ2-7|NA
CASSVNGDPWEQYF
TGCGCCAGCAGCGTCAACGGGGATCCCTGGGAGCAGTACTTC
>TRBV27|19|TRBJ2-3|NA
CASSLVYLVGLVGTDTQYF
TGTGCCAGCAGTTTAGTCTACTTGGTGGGTCTGGTGGGGACAGATACGCAGTATTTT
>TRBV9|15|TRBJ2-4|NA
CASSVVGQGQNIQYF
TGTGCCAGCAGCGTAGTGGGGCAGGGGCAGAACATTCAGTACTTC
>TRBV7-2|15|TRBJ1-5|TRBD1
CASSLGQGGSQPQHF
TGTGCCAGCAGCTTAGGACAGGGAGGGAGTCAGCCCCAGCATTTT
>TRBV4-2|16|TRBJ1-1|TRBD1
CASSQLYRGMNTEAFF
TGTGCCAGCAGCCAGCTTTACAGGGGAATGAACACTGAAGCTTTCTTT
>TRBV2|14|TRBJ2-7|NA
CASTPTGYPSEQYF
TGTGCCAGCACCCCCACGGGTTACCCTTCCGAGCAGTACTTC
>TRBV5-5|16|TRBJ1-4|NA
CASSLSPQGRYEKLFF
TGTGCCAGCAGCTTGTCCCCCCAGGGGAGGTATGAAAAACTGTTTTTT
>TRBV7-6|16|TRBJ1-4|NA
CASSLAVTGANEKLFF
TGTGCCAGCAGCTTAGCGGTGACAGGCGCTAATGAAAAACTGTTTTTT
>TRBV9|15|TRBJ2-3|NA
CASSVGGVVTDTQYF
TGTGCCAGCAGCGTGGGCGGGGTCGTCACAGATACGCAGTATTTT
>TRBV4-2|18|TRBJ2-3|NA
CASSQERYGVGQTDTQYF
TGTGCCAGCAGCCAAGAGAGGTATGGGGTAGGTCAGACAGATACGCAGTATTTT
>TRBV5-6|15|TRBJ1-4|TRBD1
CASSPRQGGNEKLFF
TGTGCCAGCAGTCCGAGACAGGGAGGAAATGAAAAACTGTTTTTT
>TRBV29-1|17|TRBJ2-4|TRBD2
CSVQGSGGPYSKNIQYF
TGCAGCGTTCAAGGTAGCGGGGGGCCGTATTCCAAAAACATTCAGTACTTC
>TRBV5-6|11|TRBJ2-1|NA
CASSLYNEQFF
TGTGCCAGCAGCTTATACAATGAGCAGTTCTTC
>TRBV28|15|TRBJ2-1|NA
CASSRMWGRGNEQFF
TGTGCCAGCAGTCGAATGTGGGGACGGGGCAATGAGCAGTTCTTC
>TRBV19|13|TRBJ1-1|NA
CASSITRNTEAFF
TGTGCCAGTAGTATTACCAGGAACACTGAAGCTTTCTTT
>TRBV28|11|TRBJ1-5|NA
CASSTDQPQHF
TGTGCCAGCTCAACAGATCAGCCCCAGCATTTT